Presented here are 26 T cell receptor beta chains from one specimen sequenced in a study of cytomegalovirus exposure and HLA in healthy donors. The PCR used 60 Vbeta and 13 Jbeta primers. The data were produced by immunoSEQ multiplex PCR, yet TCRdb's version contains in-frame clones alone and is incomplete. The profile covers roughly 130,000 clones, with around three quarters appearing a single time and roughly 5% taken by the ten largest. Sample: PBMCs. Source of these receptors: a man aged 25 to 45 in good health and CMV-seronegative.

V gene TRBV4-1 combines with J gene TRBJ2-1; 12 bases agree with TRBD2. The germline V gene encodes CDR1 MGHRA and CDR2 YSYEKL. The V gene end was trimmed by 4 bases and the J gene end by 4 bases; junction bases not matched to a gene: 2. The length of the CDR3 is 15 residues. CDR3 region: CASSRTSGEYNEQFF. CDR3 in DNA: TGCGCCAGCAGCCGGACTAGCGGGGAGTACAATGAGCAGTTCTTC.

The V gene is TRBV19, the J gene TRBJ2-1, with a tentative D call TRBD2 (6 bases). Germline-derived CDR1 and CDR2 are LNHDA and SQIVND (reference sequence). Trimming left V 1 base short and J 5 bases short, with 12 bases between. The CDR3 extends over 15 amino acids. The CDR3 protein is CASSIGTSLHNEQFF. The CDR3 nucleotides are TGTGCCAGTAGTATAGGAACTAGCCTGCACAATGAGCAGTTCTTC. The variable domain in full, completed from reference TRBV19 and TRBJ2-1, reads DGGITQSPKYLFRKEGQNVTLSCEQNLNHDAMYWYRQDPGQGLRLIYYSQIVNDFQKGDIAEGYSVSREKKESFPLTVTSAQKNPTAFYLCASSIGTSLHNEQFFGPGTRLTVL.

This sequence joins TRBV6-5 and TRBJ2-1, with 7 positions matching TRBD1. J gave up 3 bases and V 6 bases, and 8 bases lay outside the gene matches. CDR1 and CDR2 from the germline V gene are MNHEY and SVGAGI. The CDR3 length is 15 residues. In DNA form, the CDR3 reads TGTGCCAGCAGACAAGACAGGGTCAGCTACAATGAGCAGTTCTTC. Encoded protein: CASRQDRVSYNEQFF.

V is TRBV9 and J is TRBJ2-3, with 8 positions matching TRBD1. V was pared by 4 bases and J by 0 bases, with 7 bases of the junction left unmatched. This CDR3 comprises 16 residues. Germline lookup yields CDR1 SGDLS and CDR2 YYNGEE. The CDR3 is CASSTRTGRSTDTQYF. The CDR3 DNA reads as TGTGCCAGCAGCACCCGGACAGGGCGAAGCACAGATACGCAGTATTTT.

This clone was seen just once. This CDR3 is CASSLELAGVDEQYF. The CDR3 DNA reads TGTGCCAGCAGCTTAGAACTAGCGGGAGTAGACGAGCAGTACTTC. The chain recombines TRBV7-2 with TRBJ2-7; 11 bases are a match to TRBD2. The CDR3 runs to 15 residues. CDR1 and CDR2 from the germline V gene are SGHTA and FQGNSA. The V segment lost 1 base and the J segment 5 bases; nucleotides outside the gene matches: 4.

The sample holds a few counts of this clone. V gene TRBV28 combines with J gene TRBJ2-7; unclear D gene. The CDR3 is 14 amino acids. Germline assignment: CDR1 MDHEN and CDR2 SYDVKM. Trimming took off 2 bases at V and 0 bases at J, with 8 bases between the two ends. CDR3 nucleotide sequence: TGTGCCAGCAGTTTACCCGGTAGCTCCTACGAGCAGTACTTC. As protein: CASSLPGSSYEQYF.

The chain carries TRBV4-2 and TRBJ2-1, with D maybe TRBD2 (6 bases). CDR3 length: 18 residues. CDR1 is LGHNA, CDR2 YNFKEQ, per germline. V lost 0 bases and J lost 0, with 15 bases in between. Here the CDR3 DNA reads TGTGCCAGCAGCCAAGAAGGACTATCGGTTTCCTCCTACAATGAGCAGTTCTTC. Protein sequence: CASSQEGLSVSSYNEQFF.

Here the CDR3 DNA reads TGCGCCAGCAGCTCTTGGGGGGGAGAAAAACTGTTTTTT. Its protein is CASSSWGGEKLFF. This chain connects TRBV5-1 to TRBJ1-4; a possible D gene is TRBD1 (5 bases). Germline CDR1 and CDR2: SGHRS and YFSETQ. The CDR3 runs 13 residues. V gave up 3 bases and J gave up 8 bases, with 11 bases separating them.

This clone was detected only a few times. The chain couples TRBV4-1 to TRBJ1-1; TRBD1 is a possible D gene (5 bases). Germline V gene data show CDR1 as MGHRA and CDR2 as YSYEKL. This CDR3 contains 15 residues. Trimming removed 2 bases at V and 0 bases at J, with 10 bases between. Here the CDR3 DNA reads TGCGCCAGCAGCCAACCTGGCAGGGTGAACACTGAAGCTTTCTTT. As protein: CASSQPGRVNTEAFF.

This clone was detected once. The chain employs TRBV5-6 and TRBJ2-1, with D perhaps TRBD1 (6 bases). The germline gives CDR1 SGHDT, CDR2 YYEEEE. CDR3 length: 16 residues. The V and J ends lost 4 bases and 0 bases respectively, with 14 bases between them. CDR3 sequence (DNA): TGTGCCAGCAGCGACTGGACAGACAGCTCCTACAATGAGCAGTTCTTC. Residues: CASSDWTDSSYNEQFF. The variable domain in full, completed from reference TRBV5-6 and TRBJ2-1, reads DAGVTQSPTHLIKTRGQQVTLRCSPKSGHDTVSWYQQALGQGPQFIFQYYEEEERQRGNFPDRFSGHQFPNYSSELNVNALLLGDSALYLCASSDWTDSSYNEQFFGPGTRLTVL.

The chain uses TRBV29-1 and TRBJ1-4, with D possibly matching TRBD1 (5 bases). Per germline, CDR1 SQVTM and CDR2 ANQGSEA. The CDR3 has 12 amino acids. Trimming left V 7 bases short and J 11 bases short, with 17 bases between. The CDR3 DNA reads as TGCAGCGCCGCCCCCGACAGAGAGAAACTGTTTTTT. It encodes CSAAPDREKLFF.

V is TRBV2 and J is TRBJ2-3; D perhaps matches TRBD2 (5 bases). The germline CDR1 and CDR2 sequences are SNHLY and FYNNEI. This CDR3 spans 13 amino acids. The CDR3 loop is CAHGRASTDTQYF. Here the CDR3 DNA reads TGTGCTCACGGGCGGGCTAGCACAGATACGCAGTATTTT.

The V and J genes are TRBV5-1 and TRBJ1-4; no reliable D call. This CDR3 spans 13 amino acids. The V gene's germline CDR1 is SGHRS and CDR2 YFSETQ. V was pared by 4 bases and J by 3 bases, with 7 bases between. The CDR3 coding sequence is TGCGCCAGCAGCCCGGGAGCTAATGAAAAACTGTTTTTT. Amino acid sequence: CASSPGANEKLFF.

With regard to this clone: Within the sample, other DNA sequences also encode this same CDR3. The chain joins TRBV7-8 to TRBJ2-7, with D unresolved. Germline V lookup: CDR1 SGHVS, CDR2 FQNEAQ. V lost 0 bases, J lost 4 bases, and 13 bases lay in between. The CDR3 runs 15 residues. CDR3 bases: TGTGCCAGCAGCTTAGCGTTTGCGGATAAGTACGAGCAGTACTTC. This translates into CASSLAFADKYEQYF.

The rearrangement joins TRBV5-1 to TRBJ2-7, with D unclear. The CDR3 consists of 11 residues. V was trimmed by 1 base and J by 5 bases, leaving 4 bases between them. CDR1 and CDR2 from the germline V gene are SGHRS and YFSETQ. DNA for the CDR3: TGCGCCAGCAGCTTGACGGACGAGCAGTACTTC. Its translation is CASSLTDEQYF.

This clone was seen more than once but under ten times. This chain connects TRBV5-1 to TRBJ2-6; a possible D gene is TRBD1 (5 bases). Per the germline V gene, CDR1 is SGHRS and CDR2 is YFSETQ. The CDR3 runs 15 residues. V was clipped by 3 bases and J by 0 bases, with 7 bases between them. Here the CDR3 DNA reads TGCGCCAGCAGCTCTACAGGCTCTGGGGCCAACGTCCTGACTTTC. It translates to CASSSTGSGANVLTF. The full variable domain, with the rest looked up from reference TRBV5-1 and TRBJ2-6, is KAGVTQTPRYLIKTRGQQVTLSCSPISGHRSVSWYQQTPGQGLQFLFEYFSETQRNKGNFPGRFSGRQFSNSRSEMNVSTLELGDSALYLCASSSTGSGANVLTFGAGSRLTVL.

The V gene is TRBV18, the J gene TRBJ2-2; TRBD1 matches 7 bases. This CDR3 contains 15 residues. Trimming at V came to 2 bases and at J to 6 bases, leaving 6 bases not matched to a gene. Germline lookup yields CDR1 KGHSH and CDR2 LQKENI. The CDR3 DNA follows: TGTGCCAGCTCACCAGCTCTACAGGGGTCCGGGGAGCTGTTTTTT. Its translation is CASSPALQGSGELFF.

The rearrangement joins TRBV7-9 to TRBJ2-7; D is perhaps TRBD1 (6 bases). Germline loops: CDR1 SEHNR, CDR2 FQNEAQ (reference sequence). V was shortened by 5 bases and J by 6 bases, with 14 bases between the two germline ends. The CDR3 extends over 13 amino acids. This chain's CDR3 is CASSPLRGSEQYF. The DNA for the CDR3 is TGTGCCAGCAGCCCCCTGAGGGGGTCCGAGCAGTACTTC.

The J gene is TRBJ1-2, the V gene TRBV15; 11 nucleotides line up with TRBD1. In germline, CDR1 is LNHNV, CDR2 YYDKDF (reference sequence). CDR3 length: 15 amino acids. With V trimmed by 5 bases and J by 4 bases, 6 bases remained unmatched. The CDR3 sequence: CATSSRTGGTYGYTF. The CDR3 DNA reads TGTGCCACCAGCTCCAGGACAGGGGGCACCTATGGCTACACCTTC.

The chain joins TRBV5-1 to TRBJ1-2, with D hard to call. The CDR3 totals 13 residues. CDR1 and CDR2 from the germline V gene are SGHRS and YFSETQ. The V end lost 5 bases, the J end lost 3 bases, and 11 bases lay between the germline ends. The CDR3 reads CASSSSIYYGYTF. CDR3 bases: TGCGCCAGCAGTTCAAGCATATACTATGGCTACACCTTC.

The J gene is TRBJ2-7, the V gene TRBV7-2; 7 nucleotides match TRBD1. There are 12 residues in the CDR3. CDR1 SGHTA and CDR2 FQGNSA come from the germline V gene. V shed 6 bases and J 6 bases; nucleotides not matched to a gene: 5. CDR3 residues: CASRRQGFEQYF. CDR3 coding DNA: TGTGCCAGCAGACGACAGGGATTCGAGCAGTACTTC.

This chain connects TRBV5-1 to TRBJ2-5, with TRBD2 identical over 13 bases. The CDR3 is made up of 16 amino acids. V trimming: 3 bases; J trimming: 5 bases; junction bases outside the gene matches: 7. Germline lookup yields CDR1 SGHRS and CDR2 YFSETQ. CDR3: CASSSRLAGGSETQYF. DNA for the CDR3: TGCGCCAGCAGCTCTCGACTAGCGGGGGGTTCGGAGACCCAGTACTTC.

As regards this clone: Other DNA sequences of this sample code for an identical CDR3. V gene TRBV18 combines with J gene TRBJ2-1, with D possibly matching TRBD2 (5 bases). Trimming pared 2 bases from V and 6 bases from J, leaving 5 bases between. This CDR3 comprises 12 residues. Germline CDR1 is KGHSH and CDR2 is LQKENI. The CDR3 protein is CASSPGGNEQFF. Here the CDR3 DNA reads TGTGCCAGCTCACCAGGAGGCAATGAGCAGTTCTTC.

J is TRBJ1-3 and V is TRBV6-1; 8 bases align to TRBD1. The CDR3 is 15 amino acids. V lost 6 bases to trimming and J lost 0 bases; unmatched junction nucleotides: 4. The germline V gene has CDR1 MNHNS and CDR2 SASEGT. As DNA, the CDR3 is TGTGCCAGCAGCGACGACAGGGGCTCTGGAAACACCATATATTTT. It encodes CASSDDRGSGNTIYF.

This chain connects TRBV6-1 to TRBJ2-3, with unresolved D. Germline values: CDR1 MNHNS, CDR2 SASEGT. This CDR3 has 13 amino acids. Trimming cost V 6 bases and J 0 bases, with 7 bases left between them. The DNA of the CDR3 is TGTGCCAGCAGCCTTAAAAGCACAGATACGCAGTATTTT. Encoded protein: CASSLKSTDTQYF.

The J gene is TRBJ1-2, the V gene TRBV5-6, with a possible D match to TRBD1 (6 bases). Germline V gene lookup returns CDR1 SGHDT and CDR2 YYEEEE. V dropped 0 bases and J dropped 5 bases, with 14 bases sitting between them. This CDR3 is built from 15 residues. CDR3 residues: CASSLGRGWRYGYTF. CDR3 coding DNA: TGTGCCAGCAGCTTGGGCAGGGGTTGGCGTTATGGCTACACCTTC.